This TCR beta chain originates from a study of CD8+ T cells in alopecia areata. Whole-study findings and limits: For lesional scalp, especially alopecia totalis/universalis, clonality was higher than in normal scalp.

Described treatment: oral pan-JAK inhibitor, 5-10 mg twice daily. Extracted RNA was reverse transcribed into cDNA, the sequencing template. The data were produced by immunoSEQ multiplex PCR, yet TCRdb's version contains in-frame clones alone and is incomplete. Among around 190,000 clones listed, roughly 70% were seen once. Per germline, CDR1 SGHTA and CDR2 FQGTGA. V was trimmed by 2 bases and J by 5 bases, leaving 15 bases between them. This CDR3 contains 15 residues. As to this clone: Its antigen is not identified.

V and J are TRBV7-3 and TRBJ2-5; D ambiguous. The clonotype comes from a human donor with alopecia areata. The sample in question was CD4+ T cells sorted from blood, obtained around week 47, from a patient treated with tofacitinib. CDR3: CASSLYGSMAETQYF. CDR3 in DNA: TGTGCCAGCAGCTTATATGGCAGTATGGCGGAGACCCAGTACTTC. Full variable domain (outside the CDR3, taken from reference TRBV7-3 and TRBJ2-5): GAGVSQTPSNKVTEKGKYVELRCDPISGHTALYWYRQSLGQGPEFLIYFQGTGAADDSGLPNDRFFAVRPEGSVSTLKIQRTERGDSAVYLCASSLYGSMAETQYFGPGTRLLVL.